These 19 T cell receptor beta chains originate from one sample sequenced in a study of T cells after posttransplantation cyclophosphamide. Generated by immunoSEQ multiplex PCR, the TCRdb table keeps only in-frame clones and is missing some. This repertoire holds 30,000 to 40,000 clones, and none appear only once. The specimen was PBMCs. These receptors all come from a man aged 50-60 years in good health, CMV-negative, and a related stem cell transplant donor.

The table lists this clone with many counts. V usage is TRBV2 and J usage is TRBJ1-2; 7 positions agree with TRBD1. The V and J ends lost 11 bases and 4 bases, in that order; junction bases with no gene match: 10. The CDR3 loop spans 13 amino acids. Germline V gene lookup returns CDR1 SNHLY and CDR2 FYNNEI. The CDR3 region has the DNA TGTGCCGGAGGACAGGACCTTGGCTATGGCTACACCTTC. Translation gives CAGGQDLGYGYTF.

In its sample, this clone was seen many times. The chain combines TRBV5-1 with TRBJ1-5, with 7 positions matching TRBD1. Germline V lookup: CDR1 SGHRS, CDR2 YFSETQ. The CDR3 runs 17 residues. Germline trimming cut 3 bases from V and 2 bases from J; bases unmatched to any gene: 11. The CDR3 here is CASSWGDRAFGNQPQHF. CDR3 sequence (DNA): TGCGCCAGCAGCTGGGGCGACAGGGCATTTGGCAATCAGCCCCAGCATTTT.

Ten or more counts support this clone. The V gene is TRBV5-1, the J gene TRBJ2-1; weak D call: TRBD2 (5 bases). In germline, CDR1 is SGHRS, CDR2 YFSETQ. V lost 4 bases to trimming and J lost 15 bases, with 23 bases between them. This CDR3 is 14 amino acids long. The DNA for the CDR3 is TGCGCCAGCAGCCTCTTAATTGGGCTAGCTCAGACGTTCTTC. Translation: CASSLLIGLAQTFF.

This clone was counted at least ten times. The chain recombines TRBV7-2 with TRBJ2-7; possible D gene TRBD2, 5 bases. In germline, CDR1 is SGHTA, CDR2 FQGNSA. Trimming took off 6 bases at V and 2 bases at J, with 17 bases between the two ends. The CDR3 extends over 15 amino acids. The CDR3 DNA sequence: TGTGCCAGCAGGTCGAGGACGGCGGAGGCCTACGAGCAGTACTTC. It is translated as CASRSRTAEAYEQYF.

This clone was counted many times. The chain joins TRBV30 to TRBJ1-1; D remains ambiguous. The V gene lost 7 bases and the J gene lost 7 bases, with 19 bases spanning the gap. This CDR3 comprises 13 residues. CDR1 is GTSNPN and CDR2 is SVGIG in the germline V gene (reference sequence). CDR3 DNA: TGTGCCTTCCGGAGAGGTTTTATCAGTGAAGCTTTCTTT. Translated: CAFRRGFISEAFF. The entire variable domain, with the rest obtained from reference TRBV30 and TRBJ1-1, is as follows: SQTIHQWPATLVQPVGSPLSLECTVEGTSNPNLYWYRQAAGRGLQLLFYSVGIGQISSEVPQNLSASRPQDRQFILSSKKLLLSDSGFYLCAFRRGFISEAFFGQGTRLTVV.

This clone was detected many times. This chain connects TRBV7-2 to TRBJ1-5; perhaps TRBD1 as D (6 bases). V was clipped by 5 bases and J by 0 bases, with 11 bases between them. CDR1 is SGHTA and CDR2 is FQGNSA in the germline V gene. This CDR3 spans 15 amino acids. In DNA, the CDR3 is TGTGCCAGCAGCCCCCTCAGGGGTAGCAATCAGCCCCAGCATTTT. Its translation: CASSPLRGSNQPQHF.

This clone was found many times. The V and J genes are TRBV14 and TRBJ1-2; D uncertain. Trimming removed 4 bases at V and 6 bases at J, with 27 bases between. Germline CDR1 and CDR2: SGHDN and FVKESK. The CDR3 is 18 amino acids. The CDR3 is CASSPIVHPTGYWNGYTF. CDR3 coding DNA: TGTGCCAGCAGCCCTATAGTACACCCGACTGGGTATTGGAATGGCTACACCTTC.

This clone has a count of ten or more. The same CDR3 can be traced to other DNA sequences in this sample. The genes are TRBV5-1 and TRBJ2-3; D is possibly TRBD2 (5 bases). Germline values: CDR1 SGHRS, CDR2 YFSETQ. Trimming removed 0 bases from V and 1 base from J, with 9 bases in between. The CDR3 has 15 amino acids. The CDR3 DNA is TGCGCCAGCAGCTTGGCCGGGGTAGGCACAGATACGCAGTATTTT. This translates into CASSLAGVGTDTQYF.

At least ten counts were recorded for this clone. The chain employs TRBV11-2 and TRBJ2-7; D gene uncertain. The CDR3 runs 13 residues. Deletions cut 0 bases from V and 0 bases from J, with 3 bases between. Germline CDR1 and CDR2: SGHAT and FQNNGV. The CDR3 DNA reads as TGTGCCAGCAGCTTAGACTTCTCCTACGAGCAGTACTTC. Its translation is CASSLDFSYEQYF.

There are many counts of this clone. The rearrangement links TRBV7-2 to TRBJ1-3; D unresolved. Germline V gene lookup returns CDR1 SGHTA and CDR2 FQGNSA. The CDR3 has 13 residues. Trimming shortened V by 8 bases and J by 0 bases, and 8 bases separated the two germline ends. The CDR3 region is CASGLFSGNTIYF. Written as DNA, the CDR3 is TGTGCCAGCGGCCTTTTCTCTGGAAACACCATATATTTT.

This clone was detected ten times or more. The CDR3 is CASSQDSRQGILYYGYTF. CDR3 sequence (DNA): TGCGCCAGCAGCCAAGATTCTCGACAGGGTATTTTATACTATGGCTACACCTTC. The chain has TRBV4-3 and TRBJ1-2; the match to TRBD1 covers 7 bases. Germline V gene data show CDR1 as LGHNA and CDR2 as YSLEER. CDR3 length: 18 amino acids. V lost 0 bases and J lost 3; bases outside the gene matches: 13.

The chain joins TRBV27 to TRBJ1-1; the D gene is possibly TRBD1 (5 bases). Germline CDR1 and CDR2: MNHEY and SMNVEV (reference sequence). Trimming shortened V by 4 bases and J by 1 base, and 10 bases separated the two germline ends. The CDR3 is made up of 14 amino acids. DNA of the CDR3: TGTGCCAGCAGTTCCATCACAGGGAACACTGAAGCTTTCTTT. The encoded protein is CASSSITGNTEAFF.

This clone was picked up a small number of times. The chain joins TRBV28 to TRBJ1-5; D unclear. Germline CDR1 reads MDHEN; CDR2 reads SYDVKM. The germline V and J ends were trimmed by 2 bases and 2 bases, with 10 bases remaining between them. The CDR3 has 15 amino acids. The CDR3 is CASSLRPAGNQPQHF. The DNA of the CDR3 is TGTGCCAGCAGTTTAAGGCCGGCGGGCAATCAGCCCCAGCATTTT.

This clone was picked up many times. The chain recombines TRBV30 with TRBJ1-2; a weak D match, TRBD1 (5 bases). The V gene lost 5 bases and the J gene lost 4 bases, with 14 bases spanning the gap. This CDR3 has 13 amino acids. CDR1 and CDR2 (germline): GTSNPN, SVGIG (reference sequence). The CDR3 bases are TGTGCCTGGTTGTACGGGGGTCTCTATGGCTACACCTTC. Translated: CAWLYGGLYGYTF.

This clone was counted at least ten times. This chain connects TRBV29-1 to TRBJ2-1, with D maybe TRBD1 (5 bases). Trimming removed 4 bases at V and 3 bases at J, with 10 bases between. The CDR3 runs 13 residues. Germline V gene sequence: CDR1 SQVTM, CDR2 ANQGSEA. The CDR3 is CSVGRQSYNEQFF. The CDR3 coding sequence is TGCAGCGTTGGTAGACAGAGCTACAATGAGCAGTTCTTC.

This clone was observed a few times. J is TRBJ2-7 and V is TRBV19, with a weak D call TRBD1 (5 bases). Germline lookup yields CDR1 LNHDA and CDR2 SQIVND (reference sequence). This CDR3 has 13 amino acids. V lost 3 bases and J lost 4, with 10 bases in between. Here the CDR3 reads CASSIGQGYEQYF. CDR3 DNA sequence: TGTGCCAGTAGTATCGGCCAGGGTTACGAGCAGTACTTC.

This clone came up many times. The CDR3 DNA reads TGTGCCAGCAGCTCCGGGACAGAATACAATGAGCAGTTCTTC. Amino acids: CASSSGTEYNEQFF. The V call is TRBV5-6, the J call TRBJ2-1; 7 nucleotides align to TRBD1. CDR3 length: 14 amino acids. V trimming: 3 bases; J trimming: 4 bases; junction bases outside the gene matches: 4. In germline, CDR1 is SGHDT, CDR2 YYEEEE.

This clone was seen ten or more times. This sequence joins TRBV6-6 and TRBJ2-7; 11 nucleotides align to TRBD2. Germline trimming cut 4 bases from V and 3 bases from J; bases unmatched to any gene: 5. CDR3 length: 15 amino acids. The V gene's germline CDR1 is MNHNY and CDR2 SVGAGI (reference sequence). CDR3 DNA sequence: TGTGCCAGCAGTTTCACGGGACTAGCGGTCTACGAGCAGTACTTC. Residues: CASSFTGLAVYEQYF.

The table lists this clone with many counts. The chain is built from TRBV27 and TRBJ2-5; D is unclear. Trimming shortened V by 6 bases and J by 7 bases, and 15 bases separated the two germline ends. CDR3 length: 13 amino acids. Germline V lookup: CDR1 MNHEY, CDR2 SMNVEV (reference sequence). The CDR3 here is CASSPVLPGTQYF. The CDR3 coding sequence is TGTGCCAGCAGCCCCGTACTCCCGGGGACCCAGTACTTC.